Listed below are T cell receptor beta chains from one sample, sequenced in a study of OX40 agonist ivuxolimab in advanced cancers. Produced via immunoSEQ multiplex PCR; TCRdb's table is partial and in-frame only. This sample has tens of thousands of clones; 89% occur once, and the top ten carry under 20%. Material: CD4+ or CD8+ T cells sorted from blood, obtained in a trial of the OX40 agonist ivuxolimab. Every receptor here comes from an adult with an advanced solid tumor such as melanoma, head and neck, liver or kidney cancer. CDR3s include the opening cysteine and the closing phenylalanine or tryptophan. Each record gives: V gene, clone size, D gene, J gene, CDR3 DNA, CDR3 protein. A D gene is named only where the DNA matches it firmly. The size field is filled for only some rows; it gives once, few, many or a size class.

v_gene: TRBV15
abundance: NA
d_gene: NA
j_gene: TRBJ1-5
CDR3nt: TGTGCCACCAGCAGAGGGGTAGGAGATTATAGCAATCAGCCCCAGCATTTT
CDR3aa: CATSRGVGDYSNQPQHF

v_gene: TRBV4-1
abundance: once
d_gene: NA
j_gene: TRBJ2-7
CDR3nt: TGCGCCAGCAGCCAATCAACGGCGGGGGCTATCTACGAGCAGTACTTC
CDR3aa: CASSQSTAGAIYEQYF

v_gene: TRBV19
abundance: NA
d_gene: NA
j_gene: TRBJ2-7
CDR3nt: TGTGCCAGTGGCATCGGGGGATACGAGCAGTACTTC
CDR3aa: CASGIGGYEQYF

v_gene: TRBV27
abundance: NA
d_gene: NA
j_gene: TRBJ2-4
CDR3nt: TGTGCCAGCAGCTTCCTTAACATTCAGTACTTC
CDR3aa: CASSFLNIQYF

v_gene: TRBV6-1
abundance: NA
d_gene: NA
j_gene: TRBJ2-1
CDR3nt: TGTGCCAGCAGTGATCCGGGATCTCGGTACAATGAGCAGTTCTTC
CDR3aa: CASSDPGSRYNEQFF

v_gene: TRBV19
abundance: NA
d_gene: NA
j_gene: TRBJ2-1
CDR3nt: TGTGCCAGTTCCCCGGCGTCCCCCAATGAGCAGTTCTTC
CDR3aa: CASSPASPNEQFF

v_gene: TRBV2
abundance: few
d_gene: TRBD1
j_gene: TRBJ2-1
CDR3nt: TGTGCCAGCAAGGTCGACAGGGGGCTAGGCTATGAGCAGTTCTTC
CDR3aa: CASKVDRGLGYEQFF

v_gene: TRBV9
abundance: NA
d_gene: TRBD1
j_gene: TRBJ2-7
CDR3nt: TGTGCCAGCAGCGCTACAGGGGCCGAGCAGTACTTC
CDR3aa: CASSATGAEQYF

v_gene: TRBV5-1
abundance: NA
d_gene: NA
j_gene: TRBJ2-5
CDR3nt: TGCGCCAGCAGCTTGCTAGGGTTGCTAGAGACCCAGTACTTC
CDR3aa: CASSLLGLLETQYF

v_gene: TRBV6-6
abundance: NA
d_gene: NA
j_gene: TRBJ2-1
CDR3nt: TGTGCCAGCACTGCGGGAAATGAGCAGTTCTTC
CDR3aa: CASTAGNEQFF

v_gene: TRBV6-5
abundance: NA
d_gene: NA
j_gene: TRBJ2-2
CDR3nt: TGTGCCAGCAGTCACGCCCGGGAGCTGTTTTTT
CDR3aa: CASSHARELFF

v_gene: TRBV11-1
abundance: NA
d_gene: NA
j_gene: TRBJ2-7
CDR3nt: TGTGCCAGCAGCATTAAAGGGGCCTACTCCTCCTACGAGCAGTACTTC
CDR3aa: CASSIKGAYSSYEQYF

v_gene: TRBV14
abundance: once
d_gene: NA
j_gene: TRBJ2-3
CDR3nt: TGTGCCAGCAGCCAAGTTCCGGGAGGCACAGATACGCAGTATTTT
CDR3aa: CASSQVPGGTDTQYF

v_gene: TRBV7-9
abundance: NA
d_gene: NA
j_gene: TRBJ2-1
CDR3nt: TGTGCCAGCAGCTTAGTCCCCGACAATGAGCAGTTCTTC
CDR3aa: CASSLVPDNEQFF

v_gene: TRBV4-2
abundance: NA
d_gene: NA
j_gene: TRBJ1-6
CDR3nt: TGTGCCAGCAGCCAACTCCCCCCGGTGGTCCCCCTATTAGGCCGCTATTCACCCCTCCACTTT
CDR3aa: CASSQLPPVVPLLGRYSPLHF

v_gene: TRBV5-1
abundance: NA
d_gene: NA
j_gene: TRBJ2-7
CDR3nt: TGCGCCAGCCGCGCGGACCCCTCCTACGAGCAGTACTTC
CDR3aa: CASRADPSYEQYF

v_gene: TRBV15
abundance: NA
d_gene: NA
j_gene: TRBJ2-5
CDR3nt: TGTGCCACCAGCGGCAGAGGAAAGCCACAGGGATGGGGCCAAGAGACCCAGTACTTC
CDR3aa: CATSGRGKPQGWGQETQYF

v_gene: TRBV5-8
abundance: NA
d_gene: NA
j_gene: TRBJ2-1
CDR3nt: TGTGCCAGCAGCTTGTTATCAGCCTGGAATGAGCAGTTCTTC
CDR3aa: CASSLLSAWNEQFF

v_gene: TRBV27
abundance: NA
d_gene: NA
j_gene: TRBJ2-7
CDR3nt: TGTGCCAGCGGGAGTACAGGCTCCTACGAGCAGTACTTC
CDR3aa: CASGSTGSYEQYF

v_gene: TRBV28
abundance: NA
d_gene: NA
j_gene: TRBJ2-1
CDR3nt: TGTGCCAGCGAATACGGGAGTAGCTCCTACAATGAGCAGTTCTTC
CDR3aa: CASEYGSSSYNEQFF

v_gene: TRBV27
abundance: NA
d_gene: TRBD2
j_gene: TRBJ2-7
CDR3nt: TGTGCCAGCAGAACGCTAGCGGGAGCGTTAGTCCACGAGCAGTACTTC
CDR3aa: CASRTLAGALVHEQYF

v_gene: TRBV7-3
abundance: NA
d_gene: TRBD2
j_gene: TRBJ2-1
CDR3nt: TGTGCCAGCAGCACTCTAGCGGTCCCGCTCAATGAGCAGTTCTTC
CDR3aa: CASSTLAVPLNEQFF

v_gene: TRBV7-6
abundance: NA
d_gene: TRBD2
j_gene: TRBJ2-3
CDR3nt: TGTGCCAGCAGCTTTGAGAGGGAGGGCCCCCACACAGATACGCAGTATTTT
CDR3aa: CASSFEREGPHTDTQYF

v_gene: TRBV14
abundance: NA
d_gene: NA
j_gene: TRBJ2-1
CDR3nt: TGTGCCAGCAGCCAAGATTCCGTAGGTGTCTTTCTGGATGAGCAGTTCTTC
CDR3aa: CASSQDSVGVFLDEQFF

v_gene: TRBV28
abundance: NA
d_gene: NA
j_gene: TRBJ2-5
CDR3nt: TGTGCCAGCAGTTTCGCCAGGGGAGAGACCCAGTACTTC
CDR3aa: CASSFARGETQYF

v_gene: TRBV6-5
abundance: NA
d_gene: NA
j_gene: TRBJ1-1
CDR3nt: TGTGCCAGCAGTTACGGGCAGGGATTAGCTGAAGCTTTCTTT
CDR3aa: CASSYGQGLAEAFF

v_gene: TRBV9
abundance: few
d_gene: TRBD2
j_gene: TRBJ2-3
CDR3nt: TGTGCCAGCAGCGTAGCTGGGGGGGAGTGGACAGATACGCAGTATTTT
CDR3aa: CASSVAGGEWTDTQYF

v_gene: TRBV6-6
abundance: NA
d_gene: NA
j_gene: TRBJ2-1
CDR3nt: TGTGCCAGCAGGTGGGAGGGGGGGTACAATGAGCAGTTCTTC
CDR3aa: CASRWEGGYNEQFF

v_gene: TRBV5-1
abundance: NA
d_gene: NA
j_gene: TRBJ1-3
CDR3nt: TGCGCCAGCAGCTACAACGAAAACACCATATATTTT
CDR3aa: CASSYNENTIYF